This T cell receptor beta chain was captured by sequencing in a study of blood T cell repertoires in COVID-19. The germline CDR1 and CDR2 sequences are SGDLS and YYNGEE. Trimming stripped 0 bases from V and 4 bases from J, with 19 bases between. This CDR3 is 17 amino acids long. TCRdb's copy holds only in-frame clones and misses some; the assay was immunoSEQ multiplex PCR. The sample contains over 200,000 clones, around 90% of which appear only once. Sequences were obtained from peripheral blood. The chain combines TRBV9 with TRBJ1-1; no clear D gene. This clonotype was obtained from a man aged 55 to 70 who had recovered from COVID-19. The CDR3 protein is CASSVAPLGRFSTEAFF. In DNA form, the CDR3 reads TGTGCCAGCAGCGTAGCCCCCCTGGGCCGGTTTTCCACTGAAGCTTTCTTT.